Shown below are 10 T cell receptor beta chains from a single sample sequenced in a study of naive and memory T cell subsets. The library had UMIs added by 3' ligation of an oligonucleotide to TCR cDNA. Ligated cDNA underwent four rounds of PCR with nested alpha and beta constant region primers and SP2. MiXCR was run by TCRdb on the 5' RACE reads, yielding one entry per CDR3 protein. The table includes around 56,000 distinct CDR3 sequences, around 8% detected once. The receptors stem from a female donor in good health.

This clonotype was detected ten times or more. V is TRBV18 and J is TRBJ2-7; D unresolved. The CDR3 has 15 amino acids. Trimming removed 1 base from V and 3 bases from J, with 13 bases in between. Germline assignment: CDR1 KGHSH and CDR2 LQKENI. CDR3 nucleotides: TGTGCCAGCTCACCACTTGTTAGTCTCGGCTACGAGCAGTACTTC. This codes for CASSPLVSLGYEQYF. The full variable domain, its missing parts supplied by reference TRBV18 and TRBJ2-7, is NAGVMQNPRHLVRRRGQEARLRCSPMKGHSHVYWYRQLPEEGLKFMVYLQKENIIDESGMPKERFSAEFPKEGPSILRIQQVVRGDSAAYFCASSPLVSLGYEQYFGPGTRLTVT.

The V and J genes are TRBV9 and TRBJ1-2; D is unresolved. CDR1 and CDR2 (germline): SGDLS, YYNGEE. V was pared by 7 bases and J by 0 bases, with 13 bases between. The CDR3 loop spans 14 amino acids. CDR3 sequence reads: CASGRGTSNYGYTF. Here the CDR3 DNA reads TGTGCCAGCGGTAGAGGAACTTCTAACTATGGCTACACCTTC.

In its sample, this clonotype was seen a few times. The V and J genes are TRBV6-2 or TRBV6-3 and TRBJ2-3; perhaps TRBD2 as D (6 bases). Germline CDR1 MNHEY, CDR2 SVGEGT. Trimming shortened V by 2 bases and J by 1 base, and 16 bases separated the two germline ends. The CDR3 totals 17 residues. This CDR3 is CASSYAGGGSGTDTQYF. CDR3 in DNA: TGTGCCAGCAGTTACGCTGGAGGAGGGAGTGGCACAGATACGCAGTATTTT.

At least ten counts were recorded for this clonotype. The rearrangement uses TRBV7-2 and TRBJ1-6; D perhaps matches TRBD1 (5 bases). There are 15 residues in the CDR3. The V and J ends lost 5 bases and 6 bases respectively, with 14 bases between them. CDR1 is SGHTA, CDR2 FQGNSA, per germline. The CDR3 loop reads CASSQPGRRNSPLHF. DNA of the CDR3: TGTGCCAGCAGCCAGCCGGGACGCCGTAATTCACCCCTCCACTTT.

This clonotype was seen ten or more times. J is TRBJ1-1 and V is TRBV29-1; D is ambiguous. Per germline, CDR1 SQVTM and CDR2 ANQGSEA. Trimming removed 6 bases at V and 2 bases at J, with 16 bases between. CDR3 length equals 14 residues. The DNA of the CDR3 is TGCAGCGTGCGCCTCCCACAGATCAACACTGAAGCTTTCTTT. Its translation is CSVRLPQINTEAFF. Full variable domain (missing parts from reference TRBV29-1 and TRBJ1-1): SAVISQKPSRDICQRGTSLTIQCQVDSQVTMMFWYRQQPGQSLTLIATANQGSEATYESGFVIDKFPISRPNLTFSTLTVSNMSPEDSSIYLCSVRLPQINTEAFFGQGTRLTVV.

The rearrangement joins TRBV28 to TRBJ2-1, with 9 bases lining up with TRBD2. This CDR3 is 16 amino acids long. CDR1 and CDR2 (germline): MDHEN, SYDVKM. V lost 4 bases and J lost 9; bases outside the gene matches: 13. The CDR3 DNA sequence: TGTGCCAGCAGTTCCCCTGGTCGGCCTAGCGGGGCTGAGCAGTTCTTC. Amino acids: CASSSPGRPSGAEQFF.

CDR3 coding DNA: TGTGCCAGTAGTACGTCATTCCGACTCTACGAGCAGTACTTC. Residues: CASSTSFRLYEQYF. The J gene is TRBJ2-7, the V gene TRBV19, with D unclear. Germline CDR1 reads LNHDA; CDR2 reads SQIVND (reference sequence). The CDR3 runs 14 residues. The germline V and J ends were trimmed by 4 bases and 3 bases, with 13 bases remaining between them.

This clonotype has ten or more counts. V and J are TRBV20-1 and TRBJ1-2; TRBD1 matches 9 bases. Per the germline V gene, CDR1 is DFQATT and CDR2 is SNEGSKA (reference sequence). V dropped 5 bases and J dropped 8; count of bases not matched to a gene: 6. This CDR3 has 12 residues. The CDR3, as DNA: TGCAGTGCTCTGCGGACAGGGGCCGGCTACACCTTC. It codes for CSALRTGAGYTF.

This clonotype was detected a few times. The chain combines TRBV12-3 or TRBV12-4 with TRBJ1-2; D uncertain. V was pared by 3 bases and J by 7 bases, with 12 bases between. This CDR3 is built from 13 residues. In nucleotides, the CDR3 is TGTGCCAGCAGTTTCGGCACTGATTTTGGCTACACCTTC. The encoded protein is CASSFGTDFGYTF.

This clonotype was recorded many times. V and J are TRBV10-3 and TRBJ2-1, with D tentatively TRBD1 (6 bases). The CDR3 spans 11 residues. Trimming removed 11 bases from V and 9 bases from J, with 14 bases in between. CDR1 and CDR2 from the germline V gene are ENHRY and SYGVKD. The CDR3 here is CAYQQGGEQFF. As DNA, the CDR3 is TGTGCCTACCAACAGGGCGGTGAGCAGTTCTTC.